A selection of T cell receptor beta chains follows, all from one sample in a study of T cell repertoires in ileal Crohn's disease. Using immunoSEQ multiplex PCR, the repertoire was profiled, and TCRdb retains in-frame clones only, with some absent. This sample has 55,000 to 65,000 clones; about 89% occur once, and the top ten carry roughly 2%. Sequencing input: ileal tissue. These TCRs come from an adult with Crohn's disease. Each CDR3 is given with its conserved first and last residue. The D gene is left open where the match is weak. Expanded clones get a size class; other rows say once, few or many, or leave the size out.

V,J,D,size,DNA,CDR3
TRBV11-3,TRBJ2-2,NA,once,TGTGCCAGCAGCGCCGGACTAAACACCGGGGAGCTGTTTTTT,CASSAGLNTGELFF
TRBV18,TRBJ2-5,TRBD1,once,TGTGCCAGCTCACCCAGGGACAGGCAGGGAGAGACCCAGTACTTC,CASSPRDRQGETQYF
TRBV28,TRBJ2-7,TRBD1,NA,TGTGCCAGCTTCCCGGGACAGGGTTACGAGCAGTACTTC,CASFPGQGYEQYF
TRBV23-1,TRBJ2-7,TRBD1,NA,TGCGCCAGCAGAACAGGGGTCTACGAGCAGTACTTC,CASRTGVYEQYF
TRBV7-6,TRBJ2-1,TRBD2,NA,TGTGCCAGCAGCTTAGCGAGGGCTAGCGGGAGGGTTTACAATGAGCAGTTCTTC,CASSLARASGRVYNEQFF
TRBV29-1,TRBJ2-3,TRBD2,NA,TGCAGCGTTGTACGACTAGCGGGAGGGGCCCGGTTGACAGATACGCAGTATTTT,CSVVRLAGGARLTDTQYF
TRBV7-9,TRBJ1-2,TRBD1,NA,TGTGCCAGCAGCTTAGATTGGGGACAGGATGGCTACACCTTC,CASSLDWGQDGYTF
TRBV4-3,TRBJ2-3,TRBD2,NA,TGCGCCAGCAGCCAAGGGCTAGCGGGAGGAATTGATACGCAGTATTTT,CASSQGLAGGIDTQYF
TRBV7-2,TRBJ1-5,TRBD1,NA,TGTGCCAGCAGCTCCTACAGGGGCCGCAATCAGCCCCAGCATTTT,CASSSYRGRNQPQHF
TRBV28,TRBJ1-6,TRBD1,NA,TGTGCCAGCAGTTTAGGAGGACAGGAGGTCAATTCACCCCTCCACTTT,CASSLGGQEVNSPLHF
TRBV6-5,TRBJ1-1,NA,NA,TGTGCCAGCGGGAATGGGGCCGCTTTCTTT,CASGNGAAFF
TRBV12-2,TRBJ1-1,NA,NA,TGTGCAAGTCGAACCACCAGGAAGTCTGAAGCTTTCTTT,CASRTTRKSEAFF
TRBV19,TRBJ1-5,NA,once,TGTGCCAGTAGCTCTCTCCCGGGGTCGGTGCGGGATCAGCCCCAGCATTTT,CASSSLPGSVRDQPQHF
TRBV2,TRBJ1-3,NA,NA,TGTGCCAGCAGTGAAGTTAGGGGCGGCTCTGGAAACACCATATATTTT,CASSEVRGGSGNTIYF
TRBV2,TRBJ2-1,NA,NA,TGTGCCAGCGCTGGGGGACATAAAGACAATGAGCAGTTCTTC,CASAGGHKDNEQFF
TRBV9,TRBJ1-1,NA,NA,TGTGCCAGCAGCGTAGATGCCGAGTTCCGAAACGCTTTCTTT,CASSVDAEFRNAFF
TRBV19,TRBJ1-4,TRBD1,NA,TGTGCCAGTAGCGAGAAGGGGGCTTCAAAGTCAACTAATGAAAAACTGTTTTTT,CASSEKGASKSTNEKLFF
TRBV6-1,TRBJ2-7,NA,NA,TGTGCCAGCAGGGCAGGGACCTACGAGCAGTACTTC,CASRAGTYEQYF
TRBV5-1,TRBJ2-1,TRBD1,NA,TGCGCCAGCAGCGAAACGGGGACAGGAAACAATGAGCAGTTCTTC,CASSETGTGNNEQFF
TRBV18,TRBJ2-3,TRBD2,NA,TGTGCCAGCTCCAAGATAGCGGGAAAAACAGATACGCAGTATTTT,CASSKIAGKTDTQYF
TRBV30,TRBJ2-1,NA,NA,TGTGCCTGGAGTGGAGGCGGTGAGCAGTTCTTC,CAWSGGGEQFF
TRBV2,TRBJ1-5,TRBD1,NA,TGTGCCAGCAGAGGACCTACCGGGACAGTCAGCAATCAGCCCCAGCATTTT,CASRGPTGTVSNQPQHF
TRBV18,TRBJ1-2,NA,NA,TGTGCCAGCTCACACGACAGCCTTCAGTTCATTCGCTACACCTTC,CASSHDSLQFIRYTF
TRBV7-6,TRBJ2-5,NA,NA,TGTGCCAGCAGCTCAAAAGAGACCCAGTACTTC,CASSSKETQYF
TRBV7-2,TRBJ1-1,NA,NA,TGTGCCAGCAGCTTTAATGTAGTTTCCACTGAAGCTTTCTTT,CASSFNVVSTEAFF
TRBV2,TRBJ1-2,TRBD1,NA,TGTGCCAGCCGACAGGGATCCTATGGCTACACCTTC,CASRQGSYGYTF
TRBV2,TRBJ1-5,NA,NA,TGTGCCAGCAGGCCGGGGAATAGCAATCAGCCCCAGCATTTT,CASRPGNSNQPQHF
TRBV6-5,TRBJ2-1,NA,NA,TGTGCCAGCAGTTTCGGGGGAAACAATGAGCAGTTCTTC,CASSFGGNNEQFF
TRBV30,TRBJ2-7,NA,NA,TGTGCCTGGAGGAGGGACACCACCACCTACGAGCAGTACTTC,CAWRRDTTTYEQYF
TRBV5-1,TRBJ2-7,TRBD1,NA,TGCGCCAGCGGCCGGGACAGGGTTGTAGACGAGCAGTACTTC,CASGRDRVVDEQYF
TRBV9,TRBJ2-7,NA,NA,TGTGCCAGCAGCGTGGGGCAGAGCTCCTACGAGCAGTACTTC,CASSVGQSSYEQYF
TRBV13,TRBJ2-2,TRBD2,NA,TGTGCCAGCAGCTCCACCCTTAGCGGGGAGACCGGGGAGCTGTTTTTT,CASSSTLSGETGELFF
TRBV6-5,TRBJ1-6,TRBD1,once,TGTGCCAGCAGTTATGGGGGACAGGGAGGGAATTCACCCCTCCACTTT,CASSYGGQGGNSPLHF
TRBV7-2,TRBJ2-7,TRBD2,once,TGTGCCAGCAGCCTGACTAGCGTTATCTACGAGCAGTACTTC,CASSLTSVIYEQYF
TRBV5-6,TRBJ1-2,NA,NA,TGTGCCAGCAGCCCAGATACGGGGGGCTACACCTTC,CASSPDTGGYTF
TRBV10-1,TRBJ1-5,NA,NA,TGCGCCAGCAGTGACAGGCTAAATCAGCCCCAGCATTTT,CASSDRLNQPQHF
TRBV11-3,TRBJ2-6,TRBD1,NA,TGTGCCAGCAGCTTACGGGCAGGGGGTTCTCTAGCTGGGGCCAACGTCCTGACTTTC,CASSLRAGGSLAGANVLTF
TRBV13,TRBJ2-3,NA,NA,TGTGCCAGCAGCTTACTACAGCCCCGGGATACGCAGTATTTT,CASSLLQPRDTQYF
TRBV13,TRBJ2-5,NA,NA,TGTGCCAGCAGGGGTTTAACCCGGGTAAACTTC,CASRGLTRVNF
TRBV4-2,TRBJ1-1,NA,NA,TGTGCCAGCAGCCAGTCCTACACTGAAGCTTTCTTT,CASSQSYTEAFF
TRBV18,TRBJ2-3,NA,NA,TGTGCCAGCTCACCATTAGCGGCTCACACAGATACGCAGTATTTT,CASSPLAAHTDTQYF
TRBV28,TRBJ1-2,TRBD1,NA,TGTGCCAGCAGTTTAGTAGGGGGCGCTTATGGCTACACCTTC,CASSLVGGAYGYTF
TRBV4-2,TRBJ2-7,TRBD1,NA,TGTGCCAGCAGCCAACAAGGACAGGGATTCTCCTACGAGCAGTACTTC,CASSQQGQGFSYEQYF
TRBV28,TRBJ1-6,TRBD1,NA,TGTGCCAGCAGTTTACGTTCGACAGGGCTAGGGTCACCCCTCCACTTT,CASSLRSTGLGSPLHF
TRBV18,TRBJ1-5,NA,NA,TGTGCCAGCTCACTTATAAAGGGAGATCAGCCCCAGCATTTT,CASSLIKGDQPQHF
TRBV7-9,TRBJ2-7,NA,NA,TGTGCCAGCAGCTTTGAGGGCCTCTCAACCTACGAGCAGTACTTC,CASSFEGLSTYEQYF
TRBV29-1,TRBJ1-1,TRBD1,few,TGCAGCGCTTCAACCGGGACAGGGGTCACTGAAGCTTTCTTT,CSASTGTGVTEAFF
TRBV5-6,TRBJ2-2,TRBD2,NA,TGTGCCAGCAGCTCCACGACTAGCGGGAGCCCAAACGGGGAGCTGTTTTTT,CASSSTTSGSPNGELFF
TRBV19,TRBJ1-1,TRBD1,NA,TGTGCCAGTAGTATGGGCAGGGGGGCTTTCTTT,CASSMGRGAFF
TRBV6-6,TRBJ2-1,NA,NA,TGTGCCAGCAGTGTCGACCGGGTCAAGCAGTTCTTC,CASSVDRVKQFF
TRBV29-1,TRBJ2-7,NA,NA,TGCAGCGTTGAGGAGACAGGCACCTACGAGCAGTACTTC,CSVEETGTYEQYF
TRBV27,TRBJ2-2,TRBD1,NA,TGTGCCAGCAGTATAAAACAGGGGGCGCGCACCGGGGAGCTGTTTTTT,CASSIKQGARTGELFF
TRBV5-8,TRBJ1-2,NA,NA,TGTGCCAGCGACTCGACGGGGTCCGGGTCCTCCCCCCCTGGCTACACCTTC,CASDSTGSGSSPPGYTF
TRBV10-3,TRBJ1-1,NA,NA,TGTGCCATCAGTGAGCCGGGACAAGTGAACACTGAAGCTTTCTTT,CAISEPGQVNTEAFF
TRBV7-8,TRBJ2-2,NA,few,TGTGCCAGCAGCTTCCAGGGAACGTCCTGGGAGCTGTTTTTT,CASSFQGTSWELFF